The clone carrying this T cell receptor beta chain was counted between two and nine times. V lost 9 bases, J lost 4 bases, and 8 bases stayed unmatched. The length of the CDR3 is 14 residues. CDR1 and CDR2 (germline): ENHRY, SYGVKD. These data are taken from a study of blood T cell repertoires in COVID-19. Using immunoSEQ multiplex PCR, the repertoire was profiled, and TCRdb retains in-frame clones only, with some absent. The sample holds about 34,000 clones, about 90% seen once. Sequenced: peripheral blood. This sequence joins TRBV10-3 and TRBJ2-2; TRBD1 agrees at 7 bases. This sequence originates from a woman of 80 years or more with acute or convalescent COVID-19. CDR3 DNA sequence: TGTGCCATTCAAACAGGGGCGGCCACCGGGGAGCTGTTTTTT. It specifies CAIQTGAATGELFF.